Listed here are 5 T cell receptor beta chains from one sample, sequenced in a study of blood T cell repertoires in COVID-19. Here immunoSEQ multiplex PCR was the method, and the copy in TCRdb shows in-frame clones only, minus some. The sample holds some 490,000 clones, 75% to 90% seen once. Sequenced material: PBMCs or T cells enriched from blood (not recorded which). The receptors were sampled from a woman aged 55-75 years who had recovered from COVID-19.

The chain combines TRBV29-1 with TRBJ1-2, with D perhaps matching TRBD1 (5 bases). V was cut by 1 base and J by 2 bases, with 11 bases left in between. This CDR3 region has 14 residues. Germline V gene lookup returns CDR1 SQVTM and CDR2 ANQGSEA. DNA for the CDR3: TGCAGCGTTGAAGCAGGGTTCCAGAACTATGGCTACACCTTC. The encoded protein is CSVEAGFQNYGYTF.

This clone was picked up a small number of times. The V gene is TRBV30, the J gene TRBJ2-1, with TRBD2 identical over 9 bases. Trimming cost V 2 bases and J 4 bases; bases outside gene matches: 3. CDR1 and CDR2 from the germline V gene are GTSNPN and SVGIG (reference sequence). The CDR3 is 14 residues long. DNA for the CDR3: TGTGCCTGGAGTAGGCTAGCGGGATACAATGAGCAGTTCTTC. Translation: CAWSRLAGYNEQFF.

This rearrangement joins TRBV24-1 to TRBJ2-3; D perhaps matches TRBD1 (6 bases). Germline values: CDR1 KGHDR, CDR2 SFDVKD. The CDR3 is made up of 16 amino acids. V was trimmed by 2 bases and J by 3 bases, leaving 14 bases between them. CDR3 residues: CATSDSLAGETDTQYF. In nucleotides, the CDR3 is TGTGCCACCAGTGATTCCTTAGCAGGGGAGACAGATACGCAGTATTTT.

In this sample, this clone turned up once. The chain couples TRBV6-5 to TRBJ1-6; TRBD1 matches at 7 bases. Germline V lookup: CDR1 MNHEY, CDR2 SVGAGI. This CDR3 is built from 15 residues. V shed 3 bases, J shed 4 bases, and the junction held 3 bases outside the gene matches. The CDR3 DNA reads TGTGCCAGCAGTTATGTGACAGGGTATAATTCACCCCTCCACTTT. Translating it yields CASSYVTGYNSPLHF.

This chain connects TRBV3-1 (or the pseudogene TRBV3-2) to TRBJ1-5; D may be TRBD1 (6 bases). Germline CDR1 LGHDT, CDR2 YNNKEL (reference sequence). V was trimmed by 6 bases and J by 5 bases, leaving 11 bases between them. The CDR3 sequence is 13 residues long. The CDR3 here is CASSQYRDQPQHF. CDR3 nucleotide sequence: TGTGCCAGCAGTCAATACAGGGATCAGCCCCAGCATTTT.